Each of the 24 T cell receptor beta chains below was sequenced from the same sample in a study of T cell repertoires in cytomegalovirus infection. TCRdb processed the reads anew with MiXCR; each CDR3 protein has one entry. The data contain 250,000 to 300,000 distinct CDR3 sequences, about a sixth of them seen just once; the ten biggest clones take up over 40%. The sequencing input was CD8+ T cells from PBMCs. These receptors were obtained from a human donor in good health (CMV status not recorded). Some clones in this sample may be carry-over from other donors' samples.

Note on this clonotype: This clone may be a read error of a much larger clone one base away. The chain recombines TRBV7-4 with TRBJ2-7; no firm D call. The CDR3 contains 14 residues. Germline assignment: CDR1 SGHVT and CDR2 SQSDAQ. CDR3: CASSLQSSGYERYF. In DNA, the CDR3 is TGTGCCAGCAGCTTACAATCTTCAGGCTACGAGCGGTACTTC.

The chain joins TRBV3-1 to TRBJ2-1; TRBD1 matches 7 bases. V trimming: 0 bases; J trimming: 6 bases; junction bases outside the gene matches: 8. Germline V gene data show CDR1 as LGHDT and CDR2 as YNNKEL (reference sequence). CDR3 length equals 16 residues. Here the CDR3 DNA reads TGTGCCAGCAGCCAAGACCCTGCGGACAGGTCCAATGAGCAGTTCTTC. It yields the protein CASSQDPADRSNEQFF.

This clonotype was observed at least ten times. The CDR3 sequence is CAANSALGNTIYF. The CDR3, as DNA: TGTGCCGCTAATTCGGCGCTTGGAAACACCATATATTTT. The chain has TRBV28 and TRBJ1-3; D unresolved. The germline V gene has CDR1 MDHEN and CDR2 SYDVKM. The length of the CDR3 is 13 residues. V was pared by 11 bases and J by 3 bases, with 14 bases between.

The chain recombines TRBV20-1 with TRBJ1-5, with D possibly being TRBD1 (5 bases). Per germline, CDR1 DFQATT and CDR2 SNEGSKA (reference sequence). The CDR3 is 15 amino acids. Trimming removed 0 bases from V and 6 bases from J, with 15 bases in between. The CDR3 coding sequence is TGCAGTGCTAGAGATCCGGAGGGGCCGAGTCAGCCCCAGCATTTT. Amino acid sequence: CSARDPEGPSQPQHF.

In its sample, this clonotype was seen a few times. The CDR3 here is CASSAGGGLYSPLHF. CDR3 DNA: TGTGCCAGCAGTGCAGGCGGGGGGCTCTATTCACCCCTCCACTTT. The chain employs TRBV27 and TRBJ1-6; D is possibly TRBD1 (6 bases). Trimming removed 5 bases at V and 8 bases at J, with 16 bases between. The CDR3 length is 15 residues. Per the germline V gene, CDR1 is MNHEY and CDR2 is SMNVEV (reference sequence).

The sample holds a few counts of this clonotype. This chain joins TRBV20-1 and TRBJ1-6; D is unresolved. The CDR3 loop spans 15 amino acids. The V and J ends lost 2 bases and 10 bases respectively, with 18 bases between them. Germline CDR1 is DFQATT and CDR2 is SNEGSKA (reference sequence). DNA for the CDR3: TGCAGTGCTAGATCTGAAAGGATGTTAGGATCACCCCTCCACTTT. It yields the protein CSARSERMLGSPLHF.

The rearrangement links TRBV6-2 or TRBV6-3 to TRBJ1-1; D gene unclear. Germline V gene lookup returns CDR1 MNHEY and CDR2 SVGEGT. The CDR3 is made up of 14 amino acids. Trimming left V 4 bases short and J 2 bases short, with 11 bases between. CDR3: CASSWGWGNTEAFF. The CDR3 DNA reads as TGTGCCAGCAGTTGGGGTTGGGGAAACACTGAAGCTTTCTTT.

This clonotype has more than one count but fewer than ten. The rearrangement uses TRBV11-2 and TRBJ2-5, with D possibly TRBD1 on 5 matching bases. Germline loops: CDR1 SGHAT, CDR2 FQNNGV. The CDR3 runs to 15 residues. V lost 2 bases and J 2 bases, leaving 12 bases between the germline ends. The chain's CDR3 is CASSLRGHQQETQYF. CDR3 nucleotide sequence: TGTGCCAGCAGCTTAAGAGGACACCAACAAGAGACCCAGTACTTC.

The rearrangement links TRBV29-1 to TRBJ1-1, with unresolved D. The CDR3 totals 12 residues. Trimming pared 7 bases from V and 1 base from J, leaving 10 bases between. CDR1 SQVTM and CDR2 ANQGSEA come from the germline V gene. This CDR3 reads CSAQYGNTEAFF. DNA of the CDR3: TGCAGCGCCCAGTACGGGAACACTGAAGCTTTCTTT.

Here the CDR3 reads CASSQEGASEQFF. The CDR3 bases are TGTGCCAGCAGCCAAGAAGGGGCGAGTGAGCAGTTCTTC. The V gene is TRBV4-2, the J gene TRBJ2-1; the D gene is possibly TRBD1 (5 bases). Germline-derived CDR1 and CDR2 are LGHNA and YNFKEQ. V gave up 0 bases and J gave up 9 bases, with 9 bases separating them. This CDR3 has 13 residues.

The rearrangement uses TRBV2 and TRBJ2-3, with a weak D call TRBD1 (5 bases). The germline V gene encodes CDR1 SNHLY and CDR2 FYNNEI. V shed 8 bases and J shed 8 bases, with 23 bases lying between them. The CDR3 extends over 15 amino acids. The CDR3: CASDSPKFSGITQYF. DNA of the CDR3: TGTGCCAGCGACAGTCCGAAATTTTCGGGTATTACGCAGTATTTT.

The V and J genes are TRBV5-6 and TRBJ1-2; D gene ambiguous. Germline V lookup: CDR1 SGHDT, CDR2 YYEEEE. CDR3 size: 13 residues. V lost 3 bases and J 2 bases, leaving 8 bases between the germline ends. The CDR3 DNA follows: TGTGCCAGCAGCTGGGCAGCAAACTATGGCTACACCTTC. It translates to CASSWAANYGYTF.

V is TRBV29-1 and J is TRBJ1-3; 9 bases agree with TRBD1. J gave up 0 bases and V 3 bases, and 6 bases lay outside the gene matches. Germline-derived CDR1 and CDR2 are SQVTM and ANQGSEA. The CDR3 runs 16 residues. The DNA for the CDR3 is TGCAGCGTTGACCCGGGACAGGGAAGCTCTGGAAACACCATATATTTT. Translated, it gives CSVDPGQGSSGNTIYF.

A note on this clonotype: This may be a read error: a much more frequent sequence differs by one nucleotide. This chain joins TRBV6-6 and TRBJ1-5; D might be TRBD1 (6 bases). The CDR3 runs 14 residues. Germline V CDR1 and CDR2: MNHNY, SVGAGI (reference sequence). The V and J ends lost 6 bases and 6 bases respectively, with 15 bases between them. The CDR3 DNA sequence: TGTGCCAGCAGCAAGGACTGGGGGCCTCAGCCCCAGCATTTT. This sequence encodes CASSKDWGPQPQHF.

The CDR3 loop is CASREGISNQPQHF. CDR3 sequence (DNA): TGTGCCAGCAGGGAGGGAATTAGCAATCAGCCCCAGCATTTT. The chain is built from TRBV28 and TRBJ1-5; D ambiguous. Germline V gene lookup returns CDR1 MDHEN and CDR2 SYDVKM. Trimming took off 6 bases at V and 0 bases at J, with 9 bases between the two ends. The CDR3 length is 14 residues. The full variable domain, in which reference TRBV28 and TRBJ1-5 provide the parts outside the CDR3, is DVKVTQSSRYLVKRTGEKVFLECVQDMDHENMFWYRQDPGLGLRLIYFSYDVKMKEKGDIPEGYSVSREKKERFSLILESASTNQTSMYLCASREGISNQPQHFGDGTRLSIL.

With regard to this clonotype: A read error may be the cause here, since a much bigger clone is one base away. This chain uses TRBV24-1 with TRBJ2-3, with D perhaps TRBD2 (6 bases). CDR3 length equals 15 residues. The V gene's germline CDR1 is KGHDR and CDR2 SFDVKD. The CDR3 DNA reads TGTGCCACCCGTGATCCGAAGGAGGGTATGGATACGCAGTATTTT. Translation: CATRDPKEGMDTQYF.

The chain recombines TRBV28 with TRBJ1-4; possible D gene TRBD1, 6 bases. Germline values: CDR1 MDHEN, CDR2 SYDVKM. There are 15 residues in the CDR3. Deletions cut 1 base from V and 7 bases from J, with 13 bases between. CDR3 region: CASSLYRGSSEKLFF. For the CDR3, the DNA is TGTGCCAGCAGTTTATATAGGGGGAGTAGTGAAAAACTGTTTTTT.

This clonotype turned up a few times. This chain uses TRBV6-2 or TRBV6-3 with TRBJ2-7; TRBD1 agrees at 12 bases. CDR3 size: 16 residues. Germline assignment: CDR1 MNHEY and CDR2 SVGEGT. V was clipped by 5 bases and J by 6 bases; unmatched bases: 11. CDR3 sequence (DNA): TGTGCCAGCAGTCACCGGGACAGGGGGCTGACGGGCGAGCAGTACTTC. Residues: CASSHRDRGLTGEQYF.

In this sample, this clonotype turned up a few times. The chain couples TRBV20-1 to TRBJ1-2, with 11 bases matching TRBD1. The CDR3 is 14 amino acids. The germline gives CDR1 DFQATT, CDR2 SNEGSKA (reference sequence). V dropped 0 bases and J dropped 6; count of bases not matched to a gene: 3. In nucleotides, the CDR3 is TGCAGTGCTAGAGAAAGGACAGGGGGCCATGGCTACACCTTC. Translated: CSARERTGGHGYTF.

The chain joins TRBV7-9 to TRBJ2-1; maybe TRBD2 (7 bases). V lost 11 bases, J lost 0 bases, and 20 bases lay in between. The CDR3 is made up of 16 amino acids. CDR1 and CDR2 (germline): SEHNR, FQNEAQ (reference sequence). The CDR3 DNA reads TGTGCCCACGTTGGGGCGGGGGCAAGCTCCTACAATGAGCAGTTCTTC. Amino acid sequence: CAHVGAGASSYNEQFF.

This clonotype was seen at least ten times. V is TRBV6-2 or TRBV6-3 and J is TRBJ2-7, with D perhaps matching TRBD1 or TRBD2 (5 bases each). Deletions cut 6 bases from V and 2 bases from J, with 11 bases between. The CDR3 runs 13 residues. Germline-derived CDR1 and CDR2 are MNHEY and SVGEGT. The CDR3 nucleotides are TGTGCCAGCAGGAGGGACGGGACCTACGAGCAGTACTTC. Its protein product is CASRRDGTYEQYF.

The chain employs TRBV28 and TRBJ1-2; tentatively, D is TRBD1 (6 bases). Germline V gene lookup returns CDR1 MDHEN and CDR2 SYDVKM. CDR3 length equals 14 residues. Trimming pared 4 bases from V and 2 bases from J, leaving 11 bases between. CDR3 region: CASSSSTGNYGYTF. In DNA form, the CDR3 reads TGTGCCAGCAGTTCCTCCACAGGGAACTATGGCTACACCTTC.

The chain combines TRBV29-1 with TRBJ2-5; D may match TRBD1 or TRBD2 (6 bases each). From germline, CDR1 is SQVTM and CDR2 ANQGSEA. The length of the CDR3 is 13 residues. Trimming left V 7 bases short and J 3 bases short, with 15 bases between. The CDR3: CSAAGGTKETQYF. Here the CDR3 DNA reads TGCAGCGCCGCGGGCGGGACAAAAGAGACCCAGTACTTC.

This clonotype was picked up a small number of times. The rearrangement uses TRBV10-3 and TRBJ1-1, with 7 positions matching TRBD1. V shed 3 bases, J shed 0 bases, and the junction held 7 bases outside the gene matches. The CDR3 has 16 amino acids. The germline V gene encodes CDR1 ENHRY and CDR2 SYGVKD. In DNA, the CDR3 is TGTGCCATCAGTGATTATGAACAGGGGCTGAACACTGAAGCTTTCTTT. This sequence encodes CAISDYEQGLNTEAFF.